The clone carrying this T cell receptor beta chain turned up a few times. Sequencing used immunoSEQ multiplex PCR; TCRdb keeps in-frame clones, though not all of them. The repertoire holds about 1.1 million clones, around 78% seen once, with 0.5% to 0.6% in the top ten. The sample is drawn from a study of shared clonotypes between healthy human individuals. This CDR3 is 14 amino acids long. Trimming left V 5 bases short and J 3 bases short, with 12 bases between. CDR1 SEHNR and CDR2 FQNEAQ come from the germline V gene (reference sequence). The sequencing input was memory CD4+ T cells from PBMCs. The subset here: CD45RA-negative fraction. The origin of this receptor is a man younger than 35 in good health. Some clones in this sample may be carry-over from other donors' samples. The chain combines TRBV7-9 with TRBJ2-3; tentatively, D is TRBD2 (5 bases). The CDR3 DNA reads TGTGCCAGCAGCCCGTTGGCGGGTACAGATACGCAGTATTTT. Translated, it gives CASSPLAGTDTQYF. The whole variable domain, filled in from reference TRBV7-9 and TRBJ2-3, reads DTGVSQNPRHKITKRGQNVTFRCDPISEHNRLYWYRQTLGQGPEFLTYFQNEAQLEKSRLLSDRFSAERPKGSFSTLEIQRTEQGDSAMYLCASSPLAGTDTQYFGPGTRLTVL.